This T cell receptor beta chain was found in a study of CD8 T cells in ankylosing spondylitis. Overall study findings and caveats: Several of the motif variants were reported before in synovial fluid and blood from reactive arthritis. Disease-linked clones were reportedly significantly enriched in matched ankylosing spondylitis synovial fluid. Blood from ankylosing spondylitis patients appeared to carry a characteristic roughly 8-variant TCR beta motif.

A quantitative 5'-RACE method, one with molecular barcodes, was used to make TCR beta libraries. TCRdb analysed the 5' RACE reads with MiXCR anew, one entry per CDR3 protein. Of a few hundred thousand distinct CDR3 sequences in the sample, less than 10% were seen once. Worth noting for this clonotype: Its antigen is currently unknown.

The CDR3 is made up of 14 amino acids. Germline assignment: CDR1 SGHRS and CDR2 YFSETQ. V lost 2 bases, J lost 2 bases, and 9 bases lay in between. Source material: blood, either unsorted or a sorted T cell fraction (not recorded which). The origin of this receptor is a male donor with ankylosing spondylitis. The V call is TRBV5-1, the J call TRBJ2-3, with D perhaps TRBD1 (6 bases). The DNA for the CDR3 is TGCGCCAGCAGCTTCAACAGGGACACAGATACGCAGTATTTT. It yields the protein CASSFNRDTDTQYF.